This T cell receptor beta chain was captured by sequencing in a study of beta chain features in type 1 diabetes. Turning to the study itself: The study found patients and healthy donors alike in age, gender and cell yields.

The whole isolated RNA underwent reverse transcription, so sequencing captured expressed TCRB transcripts. Sequencing used immunoSEQ multiplex PCR; TCRdb keeps in-frame clones, though not all of them. The sample includes fewer than 350,000 clones, 7.5% to 9.5% of them seen just once. Sorting that relied on CD45RO/CCR7/CD25/CD127/CD95/CD27 yielded CD4+ naive, central memory, regulatory and stem cell-like memory cells. Comment on this clone: Its matching antigen is unknown.

This CDR3 is built from 16 residues. The V end lost 2 bases, the J end lost 2 bases, and 15 bases lay between the germline ends. Germline values: CDR1 MDHEN, CDR2 SYDVKM. Points from the study as a whole: An over-representation of cells with high TCR expression could result from cDNA sequencing. The naive, central memory and Treg TCRB repertoires showed an apparent similarity that was greater among patients than among healthy donors.

The chain couples TRBV28 to TRBJ2-5, with a weak D call TRBD1 (6 bases). The TCR originated in a young woman in good health. The sequenced sample was central memory CD4+ T cells from blood. CDR3 bases: TGTGCCAGCAGTTTACAAGGTTGGGGGACACAAGAGACCCAGTACTTC. Amino acids: CASSLQGWGTQETQYF.